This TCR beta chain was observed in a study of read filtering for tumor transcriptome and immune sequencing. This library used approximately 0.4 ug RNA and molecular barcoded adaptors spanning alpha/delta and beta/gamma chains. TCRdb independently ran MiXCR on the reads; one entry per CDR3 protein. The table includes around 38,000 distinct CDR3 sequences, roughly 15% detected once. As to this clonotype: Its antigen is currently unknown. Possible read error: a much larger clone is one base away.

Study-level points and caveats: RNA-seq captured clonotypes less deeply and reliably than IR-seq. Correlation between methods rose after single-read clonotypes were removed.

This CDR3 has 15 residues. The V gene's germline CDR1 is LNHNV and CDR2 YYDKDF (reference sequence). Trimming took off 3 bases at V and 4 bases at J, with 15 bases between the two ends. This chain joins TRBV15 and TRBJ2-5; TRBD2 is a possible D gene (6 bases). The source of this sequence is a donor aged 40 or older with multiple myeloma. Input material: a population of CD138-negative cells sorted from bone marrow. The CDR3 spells CATSSGLEGRETQYF. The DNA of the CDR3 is TGTGCCACCAGCAGTGGCCTGGAGGGCCGAGAGACCCAGTACTTC.